This record concerns one T cell receptor (beta chain) sequence. Its specificity is unknown. Naive CD8 cells lacked CD45RO and underwent positive selection for CCR7, leaving out terminally differentiated effector memory CD45RA+ cells. Healthy adults negative for HIV, lacking recent acute infections or vaccinations, served as donors. The sample is drawn from a study of shared clonotypes between healthy human individuals. The assay used deep level. TCRdb's copy holds only in-frame clones and misses some; the assay was immunoSEQ multiplex PCR. The data show about 820,000 clones, with 80% to 95% seen just once and more than 20% held by the top ten. Study results and caveats: Depth was large, yet rarefaction showed that sorted-subset sequencing was incomplete.

There are 16 residues in the CDR3. V shed 5 bases and J 0 bases; nucleotides not matched to a gene: 8. Germline CDR1 and CDR2: SGHVT and SQSDAQ. This clonotype was obtained from a man younger than 45 in good health. What was sequenced was naive CD8+ T cells sorted from blood. The chain carries TRBV7-4 and TRBJ2-7, with 9 nucleotides matching TRBD2. The CDR3 sequence is CASSQRGRAISYEQYF. As DNA, the CDR3 is TGTGCCAGCAGCCAGCGCGGGAGGGCCATCTCCTACGAGCAGTACTTC.